One TCR beta chain is described in this entry. The antigen is not known. A multiplex PCR was run with 60 Vbeta primers and 13 Jbeta primers. Using immunoSEQ multiplex PCR, the repertoire was profiled, and TCRdb retains in-frame clones only, with some absent. There are roughly 190,000 clones in the sample; 79% occur only once, and around 1.4% lies in the top ten. This record belongs to a study of cytomegalovirus exposure and HLA in healthy donors. Overall study results and limits: Investigators reported 150 to 200 TCR beta chains as tied to cytomegalovirus.

This CDR3 region has 11 residues. V shed 4 bases and J shed 9 bases, with 10 bases lying between them. Germline V CDR1 and CDR2: SGHTS, YDEGEE. This chain joins TRBV5-8 and TRBJ1-1, with D unresolved. What was sequenced was PBMCs. The origin of this receptor is a girl aged 5-17 years in good health and CMV-seropositive. In DNA form, the CDR3 reads TGTGCCAGCAGCCCCCAGTATCAAGCTTTCTTT. Protein product: CASSPQYQAFF. Filled out from reference TRBV5-8 and TRBJ1-1, the complete variable domain reads EAGVTQSPTHLIKTRGQQATLRCSPISGHTSVYWYQQALGLGLQFLLWYDEGEERNRGNFPPRFSGRQFPNYSSELNVNALELEDSALYLCASSPQYQAFFGQGTRLTVV.